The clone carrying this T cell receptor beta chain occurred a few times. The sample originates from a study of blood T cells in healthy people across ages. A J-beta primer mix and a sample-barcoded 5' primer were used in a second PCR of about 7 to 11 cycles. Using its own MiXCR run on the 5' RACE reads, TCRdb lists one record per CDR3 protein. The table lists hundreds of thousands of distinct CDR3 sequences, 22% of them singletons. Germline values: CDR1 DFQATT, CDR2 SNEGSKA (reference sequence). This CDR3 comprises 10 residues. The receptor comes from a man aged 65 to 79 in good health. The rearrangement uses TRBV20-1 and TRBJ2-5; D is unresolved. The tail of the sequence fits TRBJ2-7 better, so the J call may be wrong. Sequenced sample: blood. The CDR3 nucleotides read TGCAGTGCTAGCCGCGGCGAGCAGTACTTC. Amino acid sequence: CSASRGEQYF.